The following is a T cell receptor (beta chain) sequence with its context. As yet, its antigen is unknown. After removal of 3 bases from V and 6 bases from J, the junction contained 3 bases not matched to a gene. Germline V lookup: CDR1 MNHEY, CDR2 SMNVEV (reference sequence). The CDR3 consists of 15 residues. This sample is drawn from a study of CD8 T cells in ankylosing spondylitis. MiXCR was run by TCRdb on the 5' RACE reads, yielding one entry per CDR3 protein. The sample holds about 840,000 distinct CDR3 sequences; roughly 10% are singletons and the top ten take around 0.51%. Study results and limitations: Reactive arthritis synovial fluid and blood previously showed some of these motif variants. Blood of patients with ankylosing spondylitis appeared to be characterized by a TCR beta motif of several highly homologous variants.

The TCR originated in a male donor with ankylosing spondylitis. Sequencing was performed on blood, either unsorted or a sorted T cell fraction (not recorded which). The rearrangement uses TRBV27 and TRBJ2-2; 11 nucleotides match TRBD2. The CDR3 DNA follows: TGTGCCAGCAGTTTTCAACTAGCGGGAGCCGGGGAGCTGTTTTTT. Translating it yields CASSFQLAGAGELFF.